The 23 T cell receptor beta chains below come from one sample, sequenced in a study of cytomegalovirus exposure and HLA in healthy donors. The PCR used 60 Vbeta and 13 Jbeta primers. TCRdb's table, derived via immunoSEQ multiplex PCR, lists solely in-frame clones and lacks some. Among 65,000 or so clones listed, approximately 60% were seen once. Sequencing was performed on PBMCs. These receptors were collected from a man aged 30 to 45 in good health and CMV-seronegative.

This clone was picked up a small number of times. The V gene is TRBV7-9, the J gene TRBJ1-5, with a weak D call TRBD1 (5 bases). The germline V gene has CDR1 SEHNR and CDR2 FQNEAQ (reference sequence). The CDR3 is 16 residues long. Trimming took 4 bases from V and 3 from J, leaving 16 bases between them. The CDR3 spells CASSSGSGTANQPQHF. The CDR3 nucleotides read TGTGCCAGCAGCTCAGGGTCGGGTACGGCCAATCAGCCCCAGCATTTT.

This chain joins TRBV7-7 and TRBJ1-1; no firm D call. This CDR3 spans 13 amino acids. V dropped 6 bases and J dropped 4 bases, with 12 bases sitting between them. Germline V gene lookup returns CDR1 SSHAT and CDR2 FNYEAQ (reference sequence). The CDR3 DNA reads TGTGCCAGCAGTCCCGTCCGAGGCACTGAAGCTTTCTTT. This codes for CASSPVRGTEAFF.

In nucleotides, the CDR3 is TGTGCCACCAGCGACATCGGGGTTCAGCCCCAGCATTTT. Translated: CATSDIGVQPQHF. V and J are TRBV15 and TRBJ1-5; no definite D call. This CDR3 is 13 amino acids long. Germline-derived CDR1 and CDR2 are LNHNV and YYDKDF (reference sequence). The V gene lost 5 bases and the J gene lost 6 bases, with 11 bases spanning the gap.

This sequence joins TRBV10-3 and TRBJ1-4; no reliable D call. There are 13 residues in the CDR3. Trimming cost V 8 bases and J 2 bases, with 9 bases left between them. Germline assignment: CDR1 ENHRY and CDR2 SYGVKD. DNA of the CDR3: TGTGCCATCGGGAGGGATACTAATGAAAAACTGTTTTTT. Amino acids: CAIGRDTNEKLFF.

This clone has just one count. The gene calls are TRBV7-2 and TRBJ2-7; 11 nucleotides agree with TRBD2. The junction had 11 bases not matched to a gene; V was cut back by 5 bases and J by 2 bases. CDR1 is SGHTA, CDR2 FQGNSA, per germline. The CDR3 sequence is 17 residues long. CDR3 in amino acids: CASSQTHQLAGAYEQYF. The CDR3 DNA sequence: TGTGCCAGCAGCCAAACCCACCAACTAGCGGGGGCCTACGAGCAGTACTTC.

This clone was seen a single time. J is TRBJ1-1 and V is TRBV7-2; no reliable D call. The CDR3 totals 13 residues. From germline, CDR1 is SGHTA and CDR2 FQGNSA. V was cut by 1 base and J by 5 bases, with 8 bases left in between. The CDR3 here is CASSLDLGTEAFF. The CDR3 bases are TGTGCCAGCAGCTTAGACCTCGGGACTGAAGCTTTCTTT. The variable domain in full, with the rest retrieved from reference TRBV7-2 and TRBJ1-1, is GAGVSQSPSNKVTEKGKDVELRCDPISGHTALYWYRQSLGQGLEFLIYFQGNSAPDKSGLPSDRFSAERTGGSVSTLTIQRTQQEDSAVYLCASSLDLGTEAFFGQGTRLTVV.

The genes are TRBV6-5 and TRBJ2-5; D uncertain. The germline gives CDR1 MNHEY, CDR2 SVGAGI. V was cut by 6 bases and J by 5 bases, with 7 bases left in between. CDR3 length equals 11 residues. The CDR3, as DNA: TGTGCCAGCAGAGTGCGGGAGACCCAGTACTTC. As protein: CASRVRETQYF.

The chain's CDR3 is CASSLPAENQPQHF. In DNA, the CDR3 is TGTGCCAGCAGCCTACCAGCGGAAAATCAGCCCCAGCATTTT. The J gene is TRBJ1-5, the V gene TRBV6-4; no firm D call. Germline lookup yields CDR1 MRHNA and CDR2 SNTAGT. Trimming removed 6 bases at V and 4 bases at J, with 13 bases between. The CDR3 covers 14 residues.

The V and J genes are TRBV11-2 and TRBJ1-4; D call uncertain. The germline V gene encodes CDR1 SGHAT and CDR2 FQNNGV. The CDR3 contains 14 residues. V was shortened by 1 base and J by 12 bases, with 15 bases between the two germline ends. The DNA for the CDR3 is TGTGCCAGCAGCTTAGCGGTCAAGATGGGCCAACTGTTTTTT. Its protein is CASSLAVKMGQLFF.

This clone was detected only a few times. This chain links TRBV5-1 with TRBJ1-1; D gene uncertain. Deletions cut 1 base from V and 2 bases from J, with 9 bases between. The CDR3 loop spans 14 amino acids. Looked up from germline, CDR1 is SGHRS and CDR2 is YFSETQ. For the CDR3, the DNA is TGCGCCAGCAGCTTGTTGGCAACAAACACTGAAGCTTTCTTT. It is translated as CASSLLATNTEAFF. Complete variable domain (other parts from reference TRBV5-1 and TRBJ1-1): KAGVTQTPRYLIKTRGQQVTLSCSPISGHRSVSWYQQTPGQGLQFLFEYFSETQRNKGNFPGRFSGRQFSNSRSEMNVSTLELGDSALYLCASSLLATNTEAFFGQGTRLTVV.

The chain joins TRBV30 to TRBJ2-3; 13 bases are shared with TRBD2. The CDR3 is made up of 16 amino acids. The trim removed 3 bases at V and 1 base at J, leaving 4 bases unmatched. CDR1 GTSNPN and CDR2 SVGIG come from the germline V gene (reference sequence). CDR3 in amino acids: CAWSLGLAGGTDTQYF. As DNA, the CDR3 is TGTGCCTGGAGCCTTGGACTAGCGGGGGGCACAGATACGCAGTATTTT.

The chain has TRBV29-1 and TRBJ2-1, with D possibly TRBD2 on 6 matching bases. Germline V gives CDR1 SQVTM, CDR2 ANQGSEA. This CDR3 region has 14 residues. V was pared by 3 bases and J by 3 bases, with 12 bases between. The DNA of the CDR3 is TGCAGCGTTGAGGACGGGGGATTCTACAATGAGCAGTTCTTC. It translates to CSVEDGGFYNEQFF.

The chain recombines TRBV10-3 with TRBJ1-6; a weak D match, TRBD1 (5 bases). The CDR3 is made up of 14 amino acids. The germline V gene encodes CDR1 ENHRY and CDR2 SYGVKD. With 3 bases removed from V and 4 bases from J, the gap between germline ends came to 7 bases. The CDR3 DNA reads as TGTGCCATCAGTGAAGACAGTTATAATTCACCCCTCCACTTT. Its translation: CAISEDSYNSPLHF.

CDR3 amino acids: CASSFQDRGPGNTIYF. In DNA form, the CDR3 reads TGTGCCAGCAGCTTCCAGGACAGGGGGCCTGGAAACACCATATATTTT. V is TRBV9 and J is TRBJ1-3; 11 nucleotides align to TRBD1. This CDR3 contains 16 residues. In germline, CDR1 is SGDLS, CDR2 YYNGEE. V shed 4 bases, J shed 2 bases, and the junction held 5 bases outside the gene matches.

V usage is TRBV28 and J usage is TRBJ1-1; 7 nucleotides match TRBD1. V lost 6 bases, J lost 1 base, and 2 bases stayed unmatched. The CDR3 sequence is 13 residues long. CDR1 is MDHEN, CDR2 SYDVKM, per germline. This CDR3 reads CASRWDRNTEAFF. The CDR3 DNA reads as TGTGCCAGCAGATGGGACAGGAACACTGAAGCTTTCTTT. The whole variable domain, filled in from reference TRBV28 and TRBJ1-1, reads DVKVTQSSRYLVKRTGEKVFLECVQDMDHENMFWYRQDPGLGLRLIYFSYDVKMKEKGDIPEGYSVSREKKERFSLILESASTNQTSMYLCASRWDRNTEAFFGQGTRLTVV.

V and J are TRBV7-6 and TRBJ2-2; D is ambiguous. The germline gives CDR1 SGHVS, CDR2 FNYEAQ. The CDR3 spans 13 residues. Trimming pared 1 base from V and 6 bases from J, leaving 6 bases between. Here the CDR3 reads CASSLGVPGELFF. The CDR3 DNA is TGTGCCAGCAGCTTAGGAGTCCCCGGGGAGCTGTTTTTT.

The chain employs TRBV15 and TRBJ2-5; the match to TRBD1 covers 8 bases. The CDR3 is made up of 14 amino acids. V dropped 7 bases and J dropped 5; count of bases not matched to a gene: 9. Germline V CDR1 and CDR2: LNHNV, YYDKDF (reference sequence). The CDR3 DNA is TGTGCCACCAAGAGACAGGGGTCCGGGGAGACCCAGTACTTC. It is translated as CATKRQGSGETQYF.

V usage is TRBV13 and J usage is TRBJ2-7, with 8 bases aligning to TRBD1. Germline values: CDR1 PRHDT, CDR2 FYEKMQ (reference sequence). The CDR3 is made up of 15 amino acids. Trimming cost V 5 bases and J 4 bases; bases outside gene matches: 10. The DNA of the CDR3 is TGTGCCAGCAGCCCGTCCTACCAGGGGGCTTACGAGCAGTACTTC. It translates to CASSPSYQGAYEQYF.

The CDR3, as DNA: TGTGCCAGCAGCCAGGACTCAGGGGGCTCGGCAGATACGCAGTATTTT. Its protein product is CASSQDSGGSADTQYF. This chain connects TRBV14 to TRBJ2-3, with 8 bases fitting TRBD1. CDR3 length: 16 amino acids. In germline, CDR1 is SGHDN, CDR2 FVKESK. V gave up 3 bases and J gave up 4 bases; unmatched junction bases: 9. Combining the CDR3 with reference TRBV14 and TRBJ2-3 gives the whole variable domain EAGVTQFPSHSVIEKGQTVTLRCDPISGHDNLYWYRRVMGKEIKFLLHFVKESKQDESGMPNNRFLAERTGGTYSTLKVQPAELEDSGVYFCASSQDSGGSADTQYFGPGTRLTVL.

This clone was seen more than once but under ten times. The CDR3 DNA reads TGTGCCAGCAGAAAAGACAGCTACGAGCAGTACTTC. Translating gives CASRKDSYEQYF. The chain uses TRBV27 and TRBJ2-7; possibly TRBD1 for D (5 bases). V was cut by 6 bases and J by 3 bases, with 9 bases left in between. The CDR3 has 12 residues. Germline V CDR1 and CDR2: MNHEY, SMNVEV (reference sequence).

The chain couples TRBV11-3 to TRBJ2-1; maybe TRBD1 (5 bases). Trimming shortened V by 5 bases and J by 0 bases, and 8 bases separated the two germline ends. CDR3 length: 14 residues. Germline V gene lookup returns CDR1 SGHNT and CDR2 YENEEA. The CDR3 here is CASSQGSSYNEQFF. In DNA, the CDR3 is TGTGCCAGCAGCCAGGGAAGCTCCTACAATGAGCAGTTCTTC.

The rearrangement joins TRBV15 to TRBJ1-2; 10 bases are shared with TRBD1. The ends lost 8 bases at V and 2 bases at J; junction bases unmatched: 2. This CDR3 contains 13 residues. Germline CDR1 is LNHNV and CDR2 is YYDKDF (reference sequence). DNA for the CDR3: TGTGCCACCCGACAGGGGGCGAACTATGGCTACACCTTC. Amino acids: CATRQGANYGYTF. Variable domain in full (rest from reference TRBV15 and TRBJ1-2): DAMVIQNPRYQVTQFGKPVTLSCSQTLNHNVMYWYQQKSSQAPKLLFHYYDKDFNNEADTPDNFQSRRPNTSFCFLDIRSPGLGDTAMYLCATRQGANYGYTFGSGTRLTVV.

The chain is built from TRBV5-8 and TRBJ2-3, with TRBD2 matching over 11 bases. The CDR3 is 16 amino acids. Losses at the gene ends were 4 bases for V and 6 bases for J; bases not matched to a gene: 10. The germline V gene encodes CDR1 SGHTS and CDR2 YDEGEE. CDR3 region: CASSPGVAGGSDTQYF. CDR3 DNA sequence: TGTGCCAGCAGCCCAGGGGTAGCGGGGGGGAGTGATACGCAGTATTTT.